The T cell receptor (beta chain) described here comes from a study of cytomegalovirus exposure and HLA in healthy donors. This CDR3 is 17 amino acids long. Germline V gene sequence: CDR1 MDHEN, CDR2 SYDVKM. The V gene lost 6 bases and the J gene lost 0 bases, with 18 bases spanning the gap. Primers for the PCR totalled 60 Vbeta and 13 Jbeta. The assay was immunoSEQ multiplex PCR, and TCRdb's table has in-frame clones only and misses some. The sample includes 200,000 to 250,000 clones, approximately 82% of them seen just once. The rearrangement links TRBV28 to TRBJ1-5, with TRBD1 as a possible D gene (6 bases). The TCR comes from a man aged 18 to 30 in good health and CMV-seronegative. The sequencing input was PBMCs. DNA for the CDR3: TGTGCCAGCAGCCCACCCAACAGGGTAGATAGCAATCAGCCCCAGCATTTT. It yields the protein CASSPPNRVDSNQPQHF.